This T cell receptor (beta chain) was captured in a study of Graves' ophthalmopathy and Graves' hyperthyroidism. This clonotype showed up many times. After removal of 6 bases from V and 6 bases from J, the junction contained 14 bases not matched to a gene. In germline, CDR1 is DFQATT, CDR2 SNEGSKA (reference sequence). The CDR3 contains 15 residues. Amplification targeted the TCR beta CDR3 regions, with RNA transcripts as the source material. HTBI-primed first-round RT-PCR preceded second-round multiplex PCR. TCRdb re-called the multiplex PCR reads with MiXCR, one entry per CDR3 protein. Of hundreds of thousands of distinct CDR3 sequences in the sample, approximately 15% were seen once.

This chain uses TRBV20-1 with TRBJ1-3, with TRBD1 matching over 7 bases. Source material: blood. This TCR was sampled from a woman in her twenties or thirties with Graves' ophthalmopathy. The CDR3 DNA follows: TGCAGTGCCCGGTGGGGGACAGAAGATGAAAACACCATATATTTT. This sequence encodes CSARWGTEDENTIYF.